Sequencing of this T cell receptor beta chain was carried out in a study of identical twins. Study results and caveats: A lower insertion count was a feature of abundant cord blood beta clonotypes, with no such feature in memory repertoires.

Turning to this clonotype: Its cognate antigen is unknown.

One entry per CDR3 protein results from TCRdb running MiXCR on the 5' RACE reads. The repertoire holds approximately 1.8 million distinct CDR3 sequences, about 31% seen once, with around 0.25% in the top ten. The germline gives CDR1 SQVTM, CDR2 ANQGSEA. CDR3 size: 15 residues. With V trimmed by 4 bases and J by 2 bases, 8 bases remained unmatched. The receptor's source is a newborn girl in good health. The V call is TRBV29-1, the J call TRBJ1-5; 7 bases are a match to TRBD1. The sequenced sample was cord blood. CDR3 bases: TGCAGCGTTGGGCTAGGGGGCGCGGGCAATCAGCCCCAGCATTTT. Its translation is CSVGLGGAGNQPQHF.